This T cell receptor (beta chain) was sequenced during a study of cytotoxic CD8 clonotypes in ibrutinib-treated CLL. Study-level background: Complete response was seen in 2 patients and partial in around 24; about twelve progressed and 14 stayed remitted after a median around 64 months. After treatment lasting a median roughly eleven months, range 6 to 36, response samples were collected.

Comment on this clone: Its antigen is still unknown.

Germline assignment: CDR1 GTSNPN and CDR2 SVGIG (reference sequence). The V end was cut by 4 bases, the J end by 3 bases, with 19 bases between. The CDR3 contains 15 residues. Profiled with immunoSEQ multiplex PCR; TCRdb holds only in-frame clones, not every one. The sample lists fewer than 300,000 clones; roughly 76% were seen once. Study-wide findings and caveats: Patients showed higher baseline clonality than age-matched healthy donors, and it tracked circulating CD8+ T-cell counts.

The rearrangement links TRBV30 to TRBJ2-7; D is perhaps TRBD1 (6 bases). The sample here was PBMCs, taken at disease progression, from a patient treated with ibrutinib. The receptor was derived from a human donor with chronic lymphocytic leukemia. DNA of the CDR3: TGTGCCTGGATAGGCCCGCCAGGGGCCATCTACGAGCAGTACTTC. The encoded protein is CAWIGPPGAIYEQYF.